This T cell receptor (beta chain) was obtained from a study of blood T cell repertoires in COVID-19. This CDR3 is built from 14 residues. The V gene end was trimmed by 5 bases and the J gene end by 4 bases; junction bases not matched to a gene: 6. Germline-derived CDR1 and CDR2 are SGHTA and FQGTGA. In the authors' workflow: Quantification of nucleated cells was approximated via reference gene primer amplification. TCRdb's copy holds only in-frame clones and misses some; the assay was immunoSEQ multiplex PCR. V and J calls and clone size follow that table, whereas D and trimming were derived from the DNA. The sample lists about 400,000 clones, around 92% occurring once.

The TCR originated in a middle-aged man with acute or convalescent COVID-19. The specimen sequenced was peripheral blood. This chain links TRBV7-3 with TRBJ2-5; 8 bases align to TRBD2. The CDR3: CASSMGLGAETQYF. The CDR3, as DNA: TGTGCCAGCAGCATGGGACTAGGTGCAGAGACCCAGTACTTC.